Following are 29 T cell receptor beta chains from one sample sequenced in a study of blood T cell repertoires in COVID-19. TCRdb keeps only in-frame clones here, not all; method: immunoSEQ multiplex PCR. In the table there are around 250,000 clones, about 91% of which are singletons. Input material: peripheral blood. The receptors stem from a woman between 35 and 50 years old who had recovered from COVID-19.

This CDR3 is CASSAGQGAWNTEAFF. In DNA form, the CDR3 reads TGCGCCAGCAGCGCCGGACAGGGGGCTTGGAACACTGAAGCTTTCTTT. The rearrangement joins TRBV5-1 to TRBJ1-1, with 11 bases identical to TRBD1. Germline V gene data show CDR1 as SGHRS and CDR2 as YFSETQ. V was pared by 4 bases and J by 1 base, with 6 bases of the junction left unmatched. This CDR3 is 16 amino acids long.

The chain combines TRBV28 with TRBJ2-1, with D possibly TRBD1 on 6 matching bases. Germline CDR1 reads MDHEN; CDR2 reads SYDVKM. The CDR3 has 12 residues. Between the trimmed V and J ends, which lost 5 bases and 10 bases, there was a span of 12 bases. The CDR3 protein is CASSNRAGEQFF. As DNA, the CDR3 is TGTGCCAGCAGTAACAGGGCTGGGGAGCAGTTCTTC.

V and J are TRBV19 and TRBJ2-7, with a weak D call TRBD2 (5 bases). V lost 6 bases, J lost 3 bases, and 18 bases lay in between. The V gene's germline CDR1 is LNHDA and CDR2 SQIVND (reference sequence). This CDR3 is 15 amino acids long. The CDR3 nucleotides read TGTGCCAGTAGCAACCCGGACGGGATTAGCTACGAGCAGTACGTC. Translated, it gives CASSNPDGISYEQYV.

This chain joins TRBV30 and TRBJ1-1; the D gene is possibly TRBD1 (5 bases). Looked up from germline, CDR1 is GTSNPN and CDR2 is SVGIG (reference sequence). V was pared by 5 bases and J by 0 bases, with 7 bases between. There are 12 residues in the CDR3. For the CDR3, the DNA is TGTGCCTGGCAGGGATTGAACACTGAAGCTTTCTTT. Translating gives CAWQGLNTEAFF.

In nucleotides, the CDR3 is TGTGCCAGCAGCCAACAACCAAAAACTGAAGCTTTCTTT. Protein: CASSQQPKTEAFF. V is TRBV11-2 and J is TRBJ1-1; D not resolved. The CDR3 covers 13 residues. CDR1 is SGHAT, CDR2 FQNNGV, per germline. The V end was cut by 5 bases, the J end by 5 bases, with 12 bases between.

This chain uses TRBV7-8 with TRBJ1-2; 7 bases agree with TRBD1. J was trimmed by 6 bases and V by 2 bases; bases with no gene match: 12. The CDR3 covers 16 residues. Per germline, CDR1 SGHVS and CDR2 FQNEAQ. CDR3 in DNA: TGTGCCAGCAGCTTACTACGGACAGGCGCAGGGGATGGCTACACCTTC. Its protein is CASSLLRTGAGDGYTF.

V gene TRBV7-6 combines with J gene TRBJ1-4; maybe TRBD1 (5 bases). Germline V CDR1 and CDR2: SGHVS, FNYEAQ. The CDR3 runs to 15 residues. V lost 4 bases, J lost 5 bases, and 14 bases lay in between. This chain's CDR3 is CASSWEGRQNEKLFF. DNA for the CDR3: TGTGCCAGCAGCTGGGAGGGACGGCAAAATGAAAAACTGTTTTTT. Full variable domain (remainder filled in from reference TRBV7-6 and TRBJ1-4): GAGVSQSPRYKVTKRGQDVALRCDPISGHVSLYWYRQALGQGPEFLTYFNYEAQQDKSGLPNDRFSAERPEGSISTLTIQRTEQRDSAMYRCASSWEGRQNEKLFFGSGTQLSVL.

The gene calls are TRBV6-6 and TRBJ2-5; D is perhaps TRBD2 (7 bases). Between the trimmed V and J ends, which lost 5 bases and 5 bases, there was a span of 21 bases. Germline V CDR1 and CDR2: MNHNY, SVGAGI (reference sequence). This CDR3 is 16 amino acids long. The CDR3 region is CASSNVIGGRGETQYF. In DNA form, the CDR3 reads TGTGCCAGCAGTAACGTGATCGGGGGGCGCGGGGAGACCCAGTACTTC.

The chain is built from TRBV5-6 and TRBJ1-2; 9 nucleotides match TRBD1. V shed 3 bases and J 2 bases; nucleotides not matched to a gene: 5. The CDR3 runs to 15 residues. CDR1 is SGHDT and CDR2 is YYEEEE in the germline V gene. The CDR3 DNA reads TGTGCCAGCAGCTGGTCTGGACAGGGGAACTATGGCTACACCTTC. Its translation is CASSWSGQGNYGYTF.

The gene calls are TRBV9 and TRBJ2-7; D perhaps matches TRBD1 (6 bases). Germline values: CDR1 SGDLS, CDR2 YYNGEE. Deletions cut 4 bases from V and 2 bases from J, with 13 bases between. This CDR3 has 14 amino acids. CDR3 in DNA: TGTGCCAGCAGCCCCTGGGACACCCCCTACGAGCAGTACTTC. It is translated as CASSPWDTPYEQYF.

The CDR3 region has the DNA TGTGCCAGCAGCCCGCGGTGGGAAGCGGGGGGCACAGATACGCAGTATTTT. Translation: CASSPRWEAGGTDTQYF. The chain is built from TRBV7-9 and TRBJ2-3, with 8 bases matching TRBD2. The V gene end was trimmed by 5 bases and the J gene end by 1 base; junction bases not matched to a gene: 11. CDR1 is SEHNR, CDR2 FQNEAQ, per germline (reference sequence). The CDR3 runs 17 residues.

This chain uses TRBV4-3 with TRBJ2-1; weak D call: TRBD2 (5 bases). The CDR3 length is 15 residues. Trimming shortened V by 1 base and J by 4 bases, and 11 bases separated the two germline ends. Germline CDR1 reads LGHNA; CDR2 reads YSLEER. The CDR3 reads CASSQAGNHYNEQFF. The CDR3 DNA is TGCGCCAGCAGCCAAGCGGGGAACCATTACAATGAGCAGTTCTTC.

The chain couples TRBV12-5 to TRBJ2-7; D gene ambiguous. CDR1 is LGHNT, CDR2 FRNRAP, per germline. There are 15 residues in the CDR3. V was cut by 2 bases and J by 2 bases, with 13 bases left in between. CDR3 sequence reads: CASGLWPGKAYEQYF. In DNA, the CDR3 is TGTGCTAGTGGTTTGTGGCCAGGAAAGGCCTACGAGCAGTACTTC. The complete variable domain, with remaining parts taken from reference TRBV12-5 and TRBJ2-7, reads DARVTQTPRHKVTEMGQEVTMRCQPILGHNTVFWYRQTMMQGLELLAYFRNRAPLDDSGMPKDRFSAEMPDATLATLKIQPSEPRDSAVYFCASGLWPGKAYEQYFGPGTRLTVT.

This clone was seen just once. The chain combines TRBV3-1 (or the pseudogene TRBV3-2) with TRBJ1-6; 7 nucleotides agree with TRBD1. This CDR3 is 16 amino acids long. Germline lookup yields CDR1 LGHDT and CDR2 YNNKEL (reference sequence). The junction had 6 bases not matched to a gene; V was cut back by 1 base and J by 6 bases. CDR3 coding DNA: TGTGCCAGCAGCCAAGCCGGACAGGAGGTTAATTCACCCCTCCACTTT. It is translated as CASSQAGQEVNSPLHF.

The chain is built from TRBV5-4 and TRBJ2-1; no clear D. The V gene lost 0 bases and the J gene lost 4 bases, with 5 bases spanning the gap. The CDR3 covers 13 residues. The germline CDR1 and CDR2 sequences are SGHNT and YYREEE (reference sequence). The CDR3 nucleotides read TGTGCCAGCAGCTTGGATCGGTACAATGAGCAGTTCTTC. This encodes CASSLDRYNEQFF.

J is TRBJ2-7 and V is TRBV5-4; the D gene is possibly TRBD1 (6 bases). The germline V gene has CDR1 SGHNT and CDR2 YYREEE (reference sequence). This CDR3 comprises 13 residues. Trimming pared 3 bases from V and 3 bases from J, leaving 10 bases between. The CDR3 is CASSSRDIYEQYF. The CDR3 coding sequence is TGTGCCAGCAGCTCCCGGGACATCTACGAGCAGTACTTC.

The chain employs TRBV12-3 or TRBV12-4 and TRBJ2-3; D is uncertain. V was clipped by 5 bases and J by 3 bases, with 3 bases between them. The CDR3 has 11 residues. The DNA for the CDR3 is TGTGCCAGCAGTCGGACAGATACGCAGTATTTT. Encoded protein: CASSRTDTQYF.

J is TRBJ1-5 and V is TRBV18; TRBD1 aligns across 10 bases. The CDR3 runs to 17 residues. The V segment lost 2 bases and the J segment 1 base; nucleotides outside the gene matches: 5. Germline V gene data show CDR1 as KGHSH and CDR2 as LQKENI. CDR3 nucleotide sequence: TGTGCCAGCTCACCAATTAGGACAGGGGGAAGCAATCAGCCCCAGCATTTT. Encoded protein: CASSPIRTGGSNQPQHF.

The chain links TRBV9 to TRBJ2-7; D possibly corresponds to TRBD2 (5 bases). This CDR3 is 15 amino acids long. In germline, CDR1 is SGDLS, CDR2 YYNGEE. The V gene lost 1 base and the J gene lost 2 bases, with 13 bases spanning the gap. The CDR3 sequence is CASSVSIGSTYEQYF. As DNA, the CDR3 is TGTGCCAGCAGCGTAAGTATAGGGAGCACCTACGAGCAGTACTTC.

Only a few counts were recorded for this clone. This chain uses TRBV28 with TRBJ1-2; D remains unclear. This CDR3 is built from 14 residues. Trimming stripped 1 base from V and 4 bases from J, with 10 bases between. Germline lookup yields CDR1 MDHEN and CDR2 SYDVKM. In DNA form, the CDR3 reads TGTGCCAGCAGTTTATTGGGCCAGGTCTATGGCTACACCTTC. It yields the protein CASSLLGQVYGYTF.

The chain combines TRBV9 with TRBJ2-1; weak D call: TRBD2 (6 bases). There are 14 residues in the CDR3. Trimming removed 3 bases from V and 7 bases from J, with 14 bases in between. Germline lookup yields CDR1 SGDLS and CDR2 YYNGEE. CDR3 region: CASSAWDWENEQFF. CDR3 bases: TGTGCCAGCAGCGCTTGGGACTGGGAAAATGAGCAGTTCTTC.

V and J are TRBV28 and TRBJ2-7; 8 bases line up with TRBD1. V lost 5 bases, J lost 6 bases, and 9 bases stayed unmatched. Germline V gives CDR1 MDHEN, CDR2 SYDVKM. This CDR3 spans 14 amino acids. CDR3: CASSPGQGEGEQYF. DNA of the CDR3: TGTGCCAGCAGTCCCGGACAGGGAGAGGGCGAGCAGTACTTC.

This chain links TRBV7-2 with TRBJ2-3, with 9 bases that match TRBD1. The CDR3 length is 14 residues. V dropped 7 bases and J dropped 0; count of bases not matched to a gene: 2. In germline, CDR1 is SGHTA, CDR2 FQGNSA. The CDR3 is CASKQGASTDTQYF. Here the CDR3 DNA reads TGTGCCAGCAAACAGGGGGCCAGCACAGATACGCAGTATTTT.

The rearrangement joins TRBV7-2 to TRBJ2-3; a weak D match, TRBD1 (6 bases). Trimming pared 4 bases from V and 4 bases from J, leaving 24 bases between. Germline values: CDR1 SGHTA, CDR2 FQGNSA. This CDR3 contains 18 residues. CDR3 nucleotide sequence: TGTGCCAGCAGCTCAGGCCCTAAAGGGGGTTTTCAGCCAGATACGCAGTATTTT. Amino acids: CASSSGPKGGFQPDTQYF. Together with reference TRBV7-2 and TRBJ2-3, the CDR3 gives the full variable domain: GAGVSQSPSNKVTEKGKDVELRCDPISGHTALYWYRQSLGQGLEFLIYFQGNSAPDKSGLPSDRFSAERTGGSVSTLTIQRTQQEDSAVYLCASSSGPKGGFQPDTQYFGPGTRLTVL.

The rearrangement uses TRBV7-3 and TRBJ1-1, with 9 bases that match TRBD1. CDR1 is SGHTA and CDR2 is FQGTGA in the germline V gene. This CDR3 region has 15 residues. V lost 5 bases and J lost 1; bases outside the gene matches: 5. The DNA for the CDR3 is TGTGCCAGCAGCGCAACAGGGGGCCCGAACACTGAAGCTTTCTTT. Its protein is CASSATGGPNTEAFF.

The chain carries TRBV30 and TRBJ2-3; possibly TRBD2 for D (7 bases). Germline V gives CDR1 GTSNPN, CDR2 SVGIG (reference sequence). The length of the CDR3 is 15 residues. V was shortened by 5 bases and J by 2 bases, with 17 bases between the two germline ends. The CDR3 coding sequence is TGTGCCTGGGCGTTGGTGGGGGGGCTCACAGATACGCAGTATTTT. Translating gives CAWALVGGLTDTQYF.

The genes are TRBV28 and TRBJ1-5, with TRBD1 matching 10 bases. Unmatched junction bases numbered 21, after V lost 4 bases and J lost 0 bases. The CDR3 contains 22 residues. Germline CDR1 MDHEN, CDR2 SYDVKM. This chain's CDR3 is CASSYYHQPGQGIRYSNQPQHF. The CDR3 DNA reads TGTGCCAGCAGTTACTACCATCAGCCGGGACAGGGGATTCGGTATAGCAATCAGCCCCAGCATTTT.

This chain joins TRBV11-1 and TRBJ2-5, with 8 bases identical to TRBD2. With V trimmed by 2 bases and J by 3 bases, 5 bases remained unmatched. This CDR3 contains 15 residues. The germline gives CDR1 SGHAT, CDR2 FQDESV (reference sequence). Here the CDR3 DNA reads TGTGCCAGCAGCTTATCTGATAGCGGGAAAGAGACCCAGTACTTC. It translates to CASSLSDSGKETQYF.

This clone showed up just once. CDR3 in amino acids: CASSPDGRVGYGYTF. CDR3 coding DNA: TGCGCCAGCAGCCCAGATGGTCGGGTAGGCTATGGCTACACCTTC. The chain carries TRBV4-3 and TRBJ1-2; D remains unclear. The V end was cut by 4 bases, the J end by 4 bases, with 16 bases between. CDR1 LGHNA and CDR2 YSLEER come from the germline V gene. This CDR3 is 15 amino acids long.